The next 17 T cell receptor beta chains were all read from a single sample in a study of cytomegalovirus exposure and HLA in healthy donors. Primers for the PCR totalled 60 Vbeta and 13 Jbeta. Method: immunoSEQ multiplex PCR; TCRdb's copy keeps in-frame clones and lacks some. The sample records 110,000 to 150,000 clones, 75% being singletons. The sequencing input was PBMCs. Receptors originate from a young man in good health and CMV-seronegative.

As to this clone: The junction and the germline gene differ at one end; a read error may be behind it. Within the sample, other DNA sequences also encode this same CDR3. The rearrangement links TRBV5-6 to TRBJ2-6; D might be TRBD1 (5 bases). The CDR3 spans 15 residues. Germline V gene lookup returns CDR1 SGHDT and CDR2 YYEEEE. The CDR3 sequence is CASSLGVSGANGLTF. In DNA, the CDR3 is TGTGCCAGCAGCTTGGGGGTCTCTGGGGCCAACGGCCTGACTTTC.

The chain joins TRBV6-5 to TRBJ1-4; TRBD1 is a possible D gene (6 bases). The CDR3 is 15 residues long. Germline V CDR1 and CDR2: MNHEY, SVGAGI. With 8 bases removed from V and 6 bases from J, the gap between germline ends came to 19 bases. The CDR3 nucleotides are TGTGCCAGCTCCGAAAGAGGGGGGGAGGATGAAAAACTGTTTTTT. Translated, it gives CASSERGGEDEKLFF.

This clone was observed once. V and J are TRBV7-8 and TRBJ2-7; D ambiguous. In germline, CDR1 is SGHVS, CDR2 FQNEAQ. With 2 bases removed from V and 4 bases from J, the gap between germline ends came to 6 bases. The CDR3 is 12 amino acids. For the CDR3, the DNA is TGTGCCAGCAGCTTACAGGAATACGAGCAGTACTTC. Its protein product is CASSLQEYEQYF. The full variable domain, completed using reference TRBV7-8 and TRBJ2-7, is GAGVSQSPRYKVAKRGQDVALRCDPISGHVSLFWYQQALGQGPEFLTYFQNEAQLDKSGLPSDRFFAERPEGSVSTLKIQRTQQEDSAVYLCASSLQEYEQYFGPGTRLTVT.

A few counts support this clone. The rearrangement joins TRBV2 to TRBJ1-2; weak D call: TRBD1 (5 bases). The CDR3 sequence is 15 residues long. The germline gives CDR1 SNHLY, CDR2 FYNNEI. Between the trimmed V and J ends, which lost 4 bases and 6 bases, there was a span of 18 bases. Here the CDR3 DNA reads TGTGCCAGCAGTGGCCGTGGGGCCCGGCACGATGGCTACACCTTC. Its translation is CASSGRGARHDGYTF.

The chain couples TRBV28 to TRBJ2-5, with D perhaps TRBD1 (6 bases). The CDR3 extends over 13 amino acids. Trimming took 3 bases from V and 5 from J, leaving 10 bases between them. CDR1 is MDHEN and CDR2 is SYDVKM in the germline V gene. The CDR3 DNA reads TGTGCCAGCAGTTTCAGGGGCGGGGAGACCCAGTACTTC. Residues: CASSFRGGETQYF.

The rearrangement links TRBV5-6 to TRBJ1-1; D is unclear. V was pared by 1 base and J by 11 bases, with 15 bases between. The V gene's germline CDR1 is SGHDT and CDR2 YYEEEE. CDR3 length: 13 residues. The CDR3 DNA reads as TGTGCCAGCAGCTTGTTAACGGTCTCTTGGGCTTTCTTT. Amino acids: CASSLLTVSWAFF.

The genes are TRBV6-1 and TRBJ2-4, with a possible D match to TRBD1 (6 bases). The CDR3 consists of 15 residues. Per the germline V gene, CDR1 is MNHNS and CDR2 is SASEGT. Deletions cut 6 bases from V and 4 bases from J, with 16 bases between. The CDR3 sequence is CASSDPGGSKNIQYF. The CDR3 coding sequence is TGTGCCAGCAGCGACCCTGGGGGCAGTAAAAACATTCAGTACTTC.

The rearrangement joins TRBV23-1 to TRBJ1-1; TRBD1 matches at 8 bases. TRBV23-1 is given ORF status, its function remaining uncertain. The J segment lost 6 bases and the V segment lost 3 bases, leaving 15 bases of the junction unmatched. The CDR3 is 17 residues long. Here the CDR3 reads CASSHPDREEGMAEAFF. Written as DNA, the CDR3 is TGCGCCAGCAGTCATCCGGACAGGGAAGAGGGCATGGCTGAAGCTTTCTTT.

The CDR3 DNA reads as TGTGCCAGCAGTGAGACGGGCGGAGGGGAAAAACTGTTTTTT. It codes for CASSETGGGEKLFF. This rearrangement joins TRBV6-1 to TRBJ1-4; no clear D. Deletions cut 3 bases from V and 8 bases from J, with 13 bases between. Germline-derived CDR1 and CDR2 are MNHNS and SASEGT. This CDR3 spans 14 amino acids.

J is TRBJ1-1 and V is TRBV11-2, with no clear D. V was shortened by 5 bases and J by 1 base, with 8 bases between the two germline ends. This CDR3 comprises 13 residues. Germline V gene sequence: CDR1 SGHAT, CDR2 FQNNGV. The CDR3: CASSGGSNTEAFF. Here the CDR3 DNA reads TGTGCCAGCAGCGGCGGATCGAACACTGAAGCTTTCTTT.

The chain uses TRBV6-6 and TRBJ1-3; no definite D call. The ends were cut back, 5 bases at V and 0 bases at J, with 14 bases in the middle. The CDR3 sequence is 16 residues long. CDR1 and CDR2 from the germline V gene are MNHNY and SVGAGI (reference sequence). The CDR3 nucleotides read TGTGCCAGCAGTCCCTCCGGCGGTCGCTCTGGAAACACCATATATTTT. Translation: CASSPSGGRSGNTIYF.

This clone was recorded only once. CDR3 DNA: TGTGCCATCAGCCTTGACAGGGGGCAGGCCGGGGAGCTGTTTTTT. This codes for CAISLDRGQAGELFF. The chain recombines TRBV10-3 with TRBJ2-2, with 10 positions matching TRBD1. The J segment lost 6 bases and the V segment lost 6 bases, leaving 7 bases of the junction unmatched. Germline lookup yields CDR1 ENHRY and CDR2 SYGVKD. The CDR3 is 15 amino acids.

The V gene is TRBV5-1, the J gene TRBJ2-7; weak D call: TRBD1 (6 bases). The CDR3 is 16 amino acids. Germline V gives CDR1 SGHRS, CDR2 YFSETQ. Trimming cost V 3 bases and J 9 bases, with 25 bases left between them. The CDR3 nucleotides read TGCGCCAGCAGCTCCCCCGGGACATCGTCCCCTACGGCGCAGTACTTC. Protein product: CASSSPGTSSPTAQYF.

This clone was observed a few times. The chain has TRBV6-1 and TRBJ1-1; 11 nucleotides align to TRBD1. Germline-derived CDR1 and CDR2 are MNHNS and SASEGT. V shed 4 bases, J shed 9 bases, and the junction held 10 bases outside the gene matches. This CDR3 is 15 amino acids long. In DNA, the CDR3 is TGTGCCAGCAGTGCCGGGACAGGGGGTTTGACGAAAGCTTTCTTT. The encoded protein is CASSAGTGGLTKAFF.

This clone has only one observation. The V gene is TRBV6-6, the J gene TRBJ1-1; D call uncertain. The CDR3 consists of 16 residues. Trimming took 6 bases from V and 0 from J, leaving 17 bases between them. In germline, CDR1 is MNHNY, CDR2 SVGAGI (reference sequence). This CDR3 is CASSHPTRSMNTEAFF. The CDR3 DNA follows: TGTGCCAGCAGCCACCCTACTCGCTCTATGAACACTGAAGCTTTCTTT.

This clone was found a few times. The chain combines TRBV28 with TRBJ1-2; D unclear. The length of the CDR3 is 12 residues. Trimming stripped 5 bases from V and 6 bases from J, with 10 bases between. Per germline, CDR1 MDHEN and CDR2 SYDVKM. The CDR3 reads CASSRTRDGYTF. CDR3 sequence (DNA): TGTGCCAGCAGTCGTACCCGAGATGGCTACACCTTC.

The chain joins TRBV11-3 to TRBJ1-1; D may be TRBD1 (5 bases). Trimming shortened V by 3 bases and J by 0 bases, and 8 bases separated the two germline ends. In germline, CDR1 is SGHNT, CDR2 YENEEA. The CDR3 covers 14 residues. The CDR3 region is CASSLQGMNTEAFF. As DNA, the CDR3 is TGTGCCAGCAGCTTGCAGGGCATGAACACTGAAGCTTTCTTT.